This entry lists 26 T cell receptor beta chains sequenced from one sample in a study of blood T cell repertoires in COVID-19. Profiled with immunoSEQ multiplex PCR; TCRdb holds only in-frame clones, not every one. The table records 300,000 to 350,000 clones, over 75% of them present only once. The sample taken for sequencing was PBMCs or T cells enriched from blood (not recorded which). The receptors come from a man aged 30 to 45 who had recovered from COVID-19.

The rearrangement links TRBV19 to TRBJ2-7; D is undetermined. The CDR3 extends over 15 amino acids. The germline gives CDR1 LNHDA, CDR2 SQIVND (reference sequence). Deletions cut 0 bases from V and 0 bases from J, with 9 bases between. The CDR3 DNA follows: TGTGCCAGTAGTATAGAGGCAGGTAGCTCCTACGAGCAGTACTTC. Residues: CASSIEAGSSYEQYF.

The CDR3 DNA reads as TGCGCCAGCAGCCGACCCGGGACAGGGGACGAGCAGTACTTC. Translation gives CASSRPGTGDEQYF. This chain connects TRBV5-1 to TRBJ2-7, with TRBD1 matching over 10 bases. Germline V CDR1 and CDR2: SGHRS, YFSETQ. This CDR3 spans 14 amino acids. The ends lost 4 bases at V and 5 bases at J; junction bases unmatched: 6.

This sequence joins TRBV13 and TRBJ1-6; D may be TRBD1 (5 bases). V lost 4 bases to trimming and J lost 7 bases, with 14 bases between them. CDR1 PRHDT and CDR2 FYEKMQ come from the germline V gene (reference sequence). This CDR3 comprises 15 residues. For the CDR3, the DNA is TGTGCCAGCAGCTACGGACGGGGGAGGAATTCACCCCTCCACTTT. It specifies CASSYGRGRNSPLHF.

The chain carries TRBV6-2 or TRBV6-3 and TRBJ2-5, with 11 bases lining up with TRBD1. The CDR3 length is 17 residues. Germline V gives CDR1 MNHEY, CDR2 SVGEGT. V was clipped by 5 bases and J by 0 bases; unmatched bases: 8. In nucleotides, the CDR3 is TGTGCCAGCAGTCACGGGACAGGGGGGCTGTACCAAGAGACCCAGTACTTC. Residues: CASSHGTGGLYQETQYF.

This chain joins TRBV5-4 and TRBJ2-5; 13 positions agree with TRBD2. Trimming cost V 5 bases and J 3 bases; bases outside gene matches: 7. This CDR3 has 16 residues. Germline assignment: CDR1 SGHNT and CDR2 YYREEE (reference sequence). This CDR3 is CASSSRLAGGKETQYF. The CDR3 coding sequence is TGTGCCAGCAGTTCCAGACTAGCGGGGGGAAAAGAGACCCAGTACTTC.

This chain uses TRBV18 with TRBJ1-2; a weak D match, TRBD1 (5 bases). The CDR3 runs to 11 residues. Trimming took off 3 bases at V and 7 bases at J, with 6 bases between the two ends. The germline gives CDR1 KGHSH, CDR2 LQKENI. The CDR3 DNA sequence: TGTGCCAGCTCACCGGGGCTTGGCTACACCTTC. Residues: CASSPGLGYTF. The variable domain in full, completed from reference TRBV18 and TRBJ1-2, reads NAGVMQNPRHLVRRRGQEARLRCSPMKGHSHVYWYRQLPEEGLKFMVYLQKENIIDESGMPKERFSAEFPKEGPSILRIQQVVRGDSAAYFCASSPGLGYTFGSGTRLTVV.

V is TRBV5-5 and J is TRBJ2-5, with D maybe TRBD2 (5 bases). CDR3 length: 16 amino acids. The germline V and J ends were trimmed by 1 base and 4 bases, with 17 bases remaining between them. CDR1 SGHKS and CDR2 YYEKEE come from the germline V gene (reference sequence). CDR3 region: CASSLWTSRVIETQYF. The CDR3 DNA reads as TGTGCCAGCAGCTTGTGGACTTCTAGGGTTATAGAGACCCAGTACTTC. The full variable domain, rest sourced from reference TRBV5-5 and TRBJ2-5, is DAGVTQSPTHLIKTRGQQVTLRCSPISGHKSVSWYQQVLGQGPQFIFQYYEKEERGRGNFPDRFSARQFPNYSSELNVNALLLGDSALYLCASSLWTSRVIETQYFGPGTRLLVL.

The chain combines TRBV6-5 with TRBJ1-1, with D unclear. This CDR3 is built from 12 residues. Trimming took off 4 bases at V and 7 bases at J, with 10 bases between the two ends. Germline V gene sequence: CDR1 MNHEY, CDR2 SVGAGI. CDR3 sequence: CASSFEAGEAFF. CDR3 bases: TGTGCCAGCAGTTTCGAGGCCGGTGAAGCTTTCTTT.

The J gene is TRBJ2-7, the V gene TRBV5-1; D call uncertain. The V end lost 4 bases, the J end lost 4 bases, and 9 bases lay between the germline ends. This CDR3 region has 12 residues. Germline V gene sequence: CDR1 SGHRS, CDR2 YFSETQ. CDR3 in DNA: TGCGCCAGCAGCCCCGGTTATTACGAGCAGTACTTC. It is translated as CASSPGYYEQYF.

The CDR3 region is CASSWGLARQETQYF. In DNA form, the CDR3 reads TGTGCCAGCAGCTGGGGTTTAGCGAGACAAGAGACCCAGTACTTC. The chain employs TRBV7-6 and TRBJ2-5, with D maybe TRBD2 (5 bases). V shed 4 bases and J shed 2 bases, with 14 bases lying between them. From germline, CDR1 is SGHVS and CDR2 FNYEAQ. This CDR3 has 15 amino acids.

The chain carries TRBV5-4 and TRBJ2-5, with 16 bases fitting TRBD2. The CDR3 has 16 residues. The germline V gene has CDR1 SGHNT and CDR2 YYREEE (reference sequence). The V gene end was trimmed by 2 bases and the J gene end by 5 bases; junction bases not matched to a gene: 3. The CDR3, as DNA: TGTGCCAGCAGCTTCGGGACTAGCGGGGGGGCCGAGACCCAGTACTTC. This gives the protein CASSFGTSGGAETQYF.

The rearrangement joins TRBV7-2 to TRBJ2-5, with 8 bases matching TRBD2. Germline-derived CDR1 and CDR2 are SGHTA and FQGNSA. The CDR3 length is 16 residues. Trimming at V came to 1 base and at J to 7 bases, leaving 11 bases not matched to a gene. CDR3 DNA sequence: TGTGCCAGCAGCTTAGTGGCGGGGGGCCCGTCAGGGACCCAGTACTTC. The encoded protein is CASSLVAGGPSGTQYF.

The genes are TRBV11-1 and TRBJ1-2; D ambiguous. The CDR3 runs to 13 residues. V shed 1 base and J shed 2 bases, with 5 bases lying between them. Per the germline V gene, CDR1 is SGHAT and CDR2 is FQDESV (reference sequence). CDR3 region: CASSLGRNYGYTF. In DNA, the CDR3 is TGTGCCAGCAGCTTAGGCAGGAACTATGGCTACACCTTC.

The chain employs TRBV7-8 and TRBJ1-2; perhaps TRBD1 as D (5 bases). Trimming took 5 bases from V and 7 from J, leaving 17 bases between them. Germline assignment: CDR1 SGHVS and CDR2 FQNEAQ. The length of the CDR3 is 14 residues. The CDR3 DNA is TGTGCCAGCAGCCCTGGGGTCAGGGTTACTGGCTACACCTTC. Translating gives CASSPGVRVTGYTF.

The DNA for the CDR3 is TGCGCCAGCAGGATCACAGCGGGGGCCTCCTACGAGCAGTACTTC. Its translation: CASRITAGASYEQYF. The gene calls are TRBV5-1 and TRBJ2-7, with 8 bases identical to TRBD2. Germline V gene sequence: CDR1 SGHRS, CDR2 YFSETQ. J gave up 0 bases and V 5 bases, and 7 bases lay outside the gene matches. This CDR3 is 15 amino acids long.

V and J are TRBV7-9 and TRBJ1-2; 9 bases are a match to TRBD1. Losses at the gene ends were 7 bases for V and 4 bases for J; bases not matched to a gene: 10. This CDR3 contains 15 residues. CDR1 and CDR2 from the germline V gene are SEHNR and FQNEAQ (reference sequence). The CDR3 reads CASNSRQGVVYGYTF. Here the CDR3 DNA reads TGTGCCAGCAACTCCCGACAGGGGGTGGTCTATGGCTACACCTTC.

V gene TRBV13 combines with J gene TRBJ1-2; D perhaps matches TRBD1 (6 bases). CDR3 length: 15 residues. Looked up from germline, CDR1 is PRHDT and CDR2 is FYEKMQ (reference sequence). Trimming took off 6 bases at V and 6 bases at J, with 20 bases between the two ends. The CDR3 DNA reads TGTGCCAGCAGGGGCGAGGGGGACCTTGAGGATGGCTACACCTTC. It codes for CASRGEGDLEDGYTF.

The chain couples TRBV30 to TRBJ1-4; 8 bases match TRBD1. This CDR3 region has 21 residues. V trimming: 0 bases; J trimming: 12 bases; junction bases outside the gene matches: 30. Germline V CDR1 and CDR2: GTSNPN, SVGIG (reference sequence). The CDR3 DNA reads TGTGCCTGGAGTGTACTGGCGGTGGCAGGGGGCGCCCCACCGAATGAATTGGAACTGTTTTTT. Amino acid sequence: CAWSVLAVAGGAPPNELELFF.

This clone was counted once. The V call is TRBV25-1, the J call TRBJ1-1; possible D gene TRBD1, 6 bases. CDR1 is MGHDK and CDR2 is SYGVNS in the germline V gene. With 7 bases removed from V and 2 bases from J, the gap between germline ends came to 11 bases. The CDR3 totals 13 residues. Here the CDR3 reads CASTGHFNTEAFF. CDR3 coding DNA: TGTGCCAGCACGGGACATTTTAACACTGAAGCTTTCTTT.

This rearrangement joins TRBV18 to TRBJ2-1, with D uncertain. Germline values: CDR1 KGHSH, CDR2 LQKENI. V shed 4 bases and J shed 5 bases, with 12 bases lying between them. This CDR3 has 14 amino acids. The CDR3 sequence is CASSLNSVNNEQFF. DNA for the CDR3: TGTGCCAGCTCACTAAATTCAGTTAACAATGAGCAGTTCTTC. The entire variable domain, with the rest obtained from reference TRBV18 and TRBJ2-1, is as follows: NAGVMQNPRHLVRRRGQEARLRCSPMKGHSHVYWYRQLPEEGLKFMVYLQKENIIDESGMPKERFSAEFPKEGPSILRIQQVVRGDSAAYFCASSLNSVNNEQFFGPGTRLTVL.

This chain uses TRBV29-1 with TRBJ1-6; no definite D call. CDR3 length: 13 residues. Trimming pared 6 bases from V and 9 bases from J, leaving 15 bases between. Germline V lookup: CDR1 SQVTM, CDR2 ANQGSEA. Written as DNA, the CDR3 is TGCAGCGTCCGTAGCGAAGTGCGTTCACCCCTCCACTTT. The encoded protein is CSVRSEVRSPLHF.

This sequence joins TRBV6-5 and TRBJ2-5; 9 bases are shared with TRBD2. The junction had 11 bases not matched to a gene; V was cut back by 7 bases and J by 5 bases. This CDR3 is 15 amino acids long. Germline values: CDR1 MNHEY, CDR2 SVGAGI. The CDR3 nucleotides are TGTGCCAGCACCCCGCCGGGACTAGCTAGGGAGACCCAGTACTTC. Protein: CASTPPGLARETQYF.

The chain has TRBV2 and TRBJ2-3, with no clear D. Germline V CDR1 and CDR2: SNHLY, FYNNEI. The V end lost 4 bases, the J end lost 0 bases, and 5 bases lay between the germline ends. This CDR3 region has 13 residues. CDR3 protein: CASSVESTDTQYF. The DNA of the CDR3 is TGTGCCAGCAGTGTAGAAAGCACAGATACGCAGTATTTT.

V is TRBV6-1 and J is TRBJ1-5; 12 bases align to TRBD1. The germline V gene has CDR1 MNHNS and CDR2 SASEGT. The CDR3 is 17 residues long. Unmatched junction bases numbered 8, after V lost 4 bases and J lost 4 bases. The CDR3 reads CASSVKPGQGANQPQHF. The CDR3 nucleotides are TGTGCCAGCAGTGTCAAGCCGGGACAGGGGGCGAATCAGCCCCAGCATTTT.

This chain joins TRBV3-1 (or the pseudogene TRBV3-2) and TRBJ1-2; D ambiguous. The CDR3 spans 13 residues. V was shortened by 4 bases and J by 8 bases, with 14 bases between the two germline ends. Germline V gene lookup returns CDR1 LGHDT and CDR2 YNNKEL (reference sequence). The CDR3 DNA is TGTGCCAGCAGCCCTCCGGGCGCGGGGGGCTACACCTTC. This gives the protein CASSPPGAGGYTF.

This chain uses TRBV5-6 with TRBJ1-2; D not resolved. The CDR3 extends over 13 amino acids. CDR1 and CDR2 from the germline V gene are SGHDT and YYEEEE. Trimming removed 5 bases at V and 4 bases at J, with 12 bases between. The CDR3 nucleotides are TGTGCCAGCAGGGTGGCAGAATCCTATGGCTACACCTTC. Amino acids: CASRVAESYGYTF.